The subject of this entry is one T cell receptor beta chain. Its antigen is still unknown. The data stem from a study of T cells in localized non-small cell lung cancer. Data came from immunoSEQ multiplex PCR; TCRdb stores just in-frame clones and leaves some out. The sample carries about 35,000 clones, approximately 87% recorded once. Study-wide results and limits: Longer overall survival was linked to higher blood T cell density. Clonality of T cells reached its maximum in uninvolved adjacent lung, surpassing tumor.

The germline V gene has CDR1 PRHDT and CDR2 FYEKMQ (reference sequence). V lost 5 bases and J lost 5, with 9 bases in between. The CDR3 consists of 12 residues. Source: peripheral blood, taken before any cancer treatment. The rearrangement uses TRBV13 and TRBJ1-1; D ambiguous. This receptor was obtained from a man between 40 and 70 years old with stage I lung adenocarcinoma. The CDR3 nucleotides read TGTGCCAGCAGCGCAGGTAGGACTGAAGCTTTCTTT. It yields the protein CASSAGRTEAFF.